These T cell receptor beta chains were read from a single sample in a study of T-cell reconstitution after alpha-beta-depleted transplantation in children. TCRdb independently ran MiXCR on the PCR reads; one entry per CDR3 protein. The table has about 230,000 distinct CDR3 sequences, approximately 9.9% seen once. Sequenced material: PBMCs from the stem cell graft donor, taken from the stem cell graft. Receptors were obtained from a human donor who donated a stem cell graft to a child with SCID. Each CDR3 is given with its conserved first and last residue. The order of the fields is D gene, J gene, V gene, clone size, CDR3 DNA, CDR3 protein. D genes are given only for firm matches. Where a row states a size, it is once, few, many or the class of an expanded clone; other rows omit it.

-	TRBJ2-2	TRBV10-3	many	TGTGCCATCAACGCAGACACCGGGGAGCTGTTTTTT	CAINADTGELFF
-	TRBJ1-2	TRBV7-9	many	TGTGCCAGCAGCCCAGGAAATGGAGGCTACACCTTC	CASSPGNGGYTF
TRBD2	TRBJ2-6	TRBV5-1	-	TGCGCCAGCAGCCCCTTCAGCGGGGGTAGCTCTGGGGCCAACGTCCTGACTTTC	CASSPFSGGSSGANVLTF
-	TRBJ1-1	TRBV12-3/TRBV12-4	many	TGTGCCAGCACCTCAAGCGGGAACACTGAAGCTTTCTTT	CASTSSGNTEAFF
-	TRBJ2-5	TRBV7-3	-	TGTGCCAGCAGCCAAAGCAGTACTCAGACCCAGTACTTC	CASSQSSTQTQYF
-	TRBJ1-2	TRBV4-1	many	TGCGCCAGCAGCCAACGCACAATAGACGGACTTAACTATGGCTACACCTTC	CASSQRTIDGLNYGYTF
-	TRBJ1-1	TRBV12-3/TRBV12-4	many	TGTGCCAGCAGTCTTTCGGACAGACAGAACACTGAAGCTTTCTTT	CASSLSDRQNTEAFF
-	TRBJ2-5	TRBV3-1	many	TGTGCCAGCAGCCAAAGGGAAGAGACCCAGTACTTC	CASSQREETQYF
-	TRBJ2-3	TRBV6-5	many	TGTGCCAGCAGTTACAACCAGCGAGTCACAGATACGCAGTATTTT	CASSYNQRVTDTQYF
-	TRBJ1-1	TRBV20-1	-	TGCAGTGCCCGGCGGGACTCGAACACTGAAGCTTTCTTT	CSARRDSNTEAFF
-	TRBJ1-3	TRBV5-1	many	TGCGCCAGCAGCTTGCGACAGCTTAACTCTGGAAACACCATATATTTT	CASSLRQLNSGNTIYF
TRBD1	TRBJ1-5	TRBV4-1	many	TGCGCCAGCAGCCAGAGGACAGGGAACAATCAGCCCCAGCATTTT	CASSQRTGNNQPQHF
-	TRBJ2-3	TRBV2	many	TGTGCCAGCAGCGTACGGTTGGTGAGTGGCACAGATACGCAGTATTTT	CASSVRLVSGTDTQYF
-	TRBJ2-1	TRBV12-3/TRBV12-4	-	TGTGCCAGCAACCTAAATATAGCGGAGCAGTTCTTC	CASNLNIAEQFF
-	TRBJ2-7	TRBV29-1	few	TGCAGCGTTGAGGCTCCGGGACTTCTAGACTACGAGCAGTACTTC	CSVEAPGLLDYEQYF
-	TRBJ2-3	TRBV5-1	many	TGCGCCAGCAGTTATCTGGAGGGGGGTGAAAGAGATACGCAGTATTTT	CASSYLEGGERDTQYF
TRBD1	TRBJ2-3	TRBV2	-	TGTGCCAGCAGTAAGGCAGGACAGGGTGGCGCAGATACGCAGTATTTT	CASSKAGQGGADTQYF
-	TRBJ2-1	TRBV5-1	-	TGCGCCAGCAGCCCTATGGACGGAAAAAAATCCTACAATGAGCAGTTCTTC	CASSPMDGKKSYNEQFF
-	TRBJ2-1	TRBV12-3/TRBV12-4	many	TGTGCCAGCAGTGAAGACAGGAGCTCCTACAATGAGCAGTTCTTC	CASSEDRSSYNEQFF
-	TRBJ1-4	TRBV4-3	many	TGCGCCAGCAGCCAAGCGCACAGGGCCTTTAATGAAAAACTGTTTTTT	CASSQAHRAFNEKLFF
-	TRBJ1-2	TRBV10-2	many	TGTGCCAGCAGCGAGGGGCAATATGGCTACACCTTC	CASSEGQYGYTF
-	TRBJ2-3	TRBV9	many	TGTGCCAGCAGCATCCCCCCCGGGGATACGCAGTATTTT	CASSIPPGDTQYF
-	TRBJ1-1	TRBV7-2	many	TGTGCCAGCTCCCGGGACCCGAAGAACACTGAAGCTTTCTTT	CASSRDPKNTEAFF
-	TRBJ2-1	TRBV6-6	-	TGTGCCAGCAGTTACCACTATAGAAATGAGCAGTTCTTC	CASSYHYRNEQFF
-	TRBJ1-2	TRBV12-3/TRBV12-4	many	TGTGCCAGCAGCCCCCCGACAGGCCGATCGGGAGGCTACACCTTC	CASSPPTGRSGGYTF
-	TRBJ2-5	TRBV3-1	few	TGTGCCAGCAGCCGCGGACTGCGGGAGACCCAGTACTTC	CASSRGLRETQYF
-	TRBJ1-5	TRBV20-1	-	TGCAGTGGCCAGGGCGGGGGCTTCCCCTTAAGCAATCAGCCCCAGCATTTT	CSGQGGGFPLSNQPQHF
-	TRBJ1-5	TRBV6-2/TRBV6-3	many	TGTGCCAGCAGCCGCACACCCGAGGGCAATCAGCCCCAGCATTTT	CASSRTPEGNQPQHF
-	TRBJ2-1	TRBV24-1	many	TGTGCCACCAGTACGATTACAGGGATCTCCTACAATGAGCAGTTCTTC	CATSTITGISYNEQFF